The 18 T cell receptor beta chains in this list originate from one sample, sequenced in a study of T-cell reconstitution after alpha-beta-depleted transplantation in children. Library preparation (for TCRbeta) was performed with unique molecular identifiers. MiXCR, run by TCRdb on the PCR reads, gives a single entry per CDR3 protein. This table holds roughly 500,000 distinct CDR3 sequences, about 11% found once. Material: PBMCs, obtained before TCRalphabeta/CD19-depleted stem cell transplant. These receptors were obtained from a child younger than 10 with inherited bone marrow failure, due to receive a stem cell transplant.

This clonotype came up many times. V gene TRBV24-1 combines with J gene TRBJ1-3; D remains ambiguous. This CDR3 spans 14 amino acids. Trimming left V 8 bases short and J 0 bases short, with 10 bases between. The V gene's germline CDR1 is KGHDR and CDR2 SFDVKD. CDR3 sequence (DNA): TGTGCCACCACCGGACCGACCTCTGGAAACACCATATATTTT. Translating gives CATTGPTSGNTIYF.

This clonotype was counted ten times or more. The germline gene is not matched at one end of the junction; a read error may be the cause. The genes are TRBV20-1 and TRBJ2-1, with TRBD2 identical over 7 bases. The CDR3 contains 16 residues. CDR1 is DFQATT and CDR2 is SNEGSKA in the germline V gene (reference sequence). CDR3 region: CSARDLAGVPYYEQFF. In DNA, the CDR3 is TGCAGTGCTAGAGATCTGGCGGGAGTTCCCTACTATGAGCAGTTCTTC.

This clonotype was observed at least ten times. The V call is TRBV28, the J call TRBJ1-4, with no clear D. The CDR3 totals 14 residues. Per germline, CDR1 MDHEN and CDR2 SYDVKM. The V end lost 6 bases, the J end lost 5 bases, and 13 bases lay between the germline ends. The CDR3 sequence: CASRLQVANEKLFF. The DNA of the CDR3 is TGTGCCAGCAGGTTGCAGGTCGCCAATGAAAAACTGTTTTTT.

V usage is TRBV28 and J usage is TRBJ2-5, with D maybe TRBD2 (6 bases). This CDR3 has 14 residues. Trimming took off 4 bases at V and 4 bases at J, with 13 bases between the two ends. The germline gives CDR1 MDHEN, CDR2 SYDVKM. CDR3 coding DNA: TGTGCCAGCAGTTCCCCTGGGGAGGCAGAGACCCAGTACTTC. Protein product: CASSSPGEAETQYF. Drawing the rest from reference TRBV28 and TRBJ2-5, the complete variable domain is DVKVTQSSRYLVKRTGEKVFLECVQDMDHENMFWYRQDPGLGLRLIYFSYDVKMKEKGDIPEGYSVSREKKERFSLILESASTNQTSMYLCASSSPGEAETQYFGPGTRLLVL.

V is TRBV20-1 and J is TRBJ2-6, with 8 bases that match TRBD2. V was clipped by 0 bases and J by 3 bases; unmatched bases: 22. Germline CDR1 DFQATT, CDR2 SNEGSKA (reference sequence). The CDR3 is made up of 22 amino acids. CDR3 region: CSARDIRPPQREKVFGANVLTF. The DNA of the CDR3 is TGCAGTGCTAGAGATATACGCCCCCCCCAGCGGGAGAAGGTTTTTGGGGCCAACGTCCTGACTTTC.

This clonotype was seen ten or more times. The J gene is TRBJ1-2, the V gene TRBV12-3 or TRBV12-4; 7 bases are shared with TRBD1. The CDR3 length is 15 residues. Germline trimming cut 4 bases from V and 3 bases from J; bases unmatched to any gene: 8. The DNA of the CDR3 is TGTGCCAGCAGTTCGCCGGGACAGAGATACTATGGCTACACCTTC. Translated, it gives CASSSPGQRYYGYTF.

This clonotype was seen many times. The chain has TRBV5-1 and TRBJ2-3; D may be TRBD2 (5 bases). CDR1 and CDR2 (germline): SGHRS, YFSETQ. Trimming cost V 0 bases and J 0 bases, with 11 bases left between them. This CDR3 spans 16 amino acids. DNA for the CDR3: TGCGCCAGCAGCTTGGATCCGGGATTTAGCACAGATACGCAGTATTTT. This gives the protein CASSLDPGFSTDTQYF.

This clonotype came up many times. The gene calls are TRBV12-3 or TRBV12-4 and TRBJ1-5, with 10 bases that match TRBD1. V was pared by 4 bases and J by 7 bases, with 13 bases of the junction left unmatched. The CDR3 contains 17 residues. CDR3 residues: CASSSHTPGQGKQPQHF. CDR3 in DNA: TGTGCCAGCAGTTCCCATACCCCGGGACAGGGGAAACAGCCCCAGCATTTT.

This clonotype was seen many times. The CDR3 spells CSALSPGHHTTDTQYF. CDR3 bases: TGCAGTGCTCTAAGCCCGGGACACCATACCACAGATACGCAGTATTTT. The J gene is TRBJ2-3, the V gene TRBV20-1, with TRBD1 as a possible D gene (6 bases). V gave up 5 bases and J gave up 2 bases, with 20 bases separating them. The CDR3 spans 16 residues. CDR1 DFQATT and CDR2 SNEGSKA come from the germline V gene (reference sequence).

This clonotype showed up just a few times. This chain links TRBV21-1 with TRBJ2-3; TRBD2, the table's D call, lacks a check against the DNA. TRBV21-1 is a known pseudogene. The CDR3 spans 19 residues. DNA for the CDR3: TGTGCCAGCAGCAAAGCAGAGAATAGCGGGAGGGCCGGCACAGATACGCAGTATTTT. It yields the protein CASSKAENSGRAGTDTQYF.

This clonotype was observed at least ten times. The chain joins TRBV28 to TRBJ2-3; 7 bases align to TRBD2. The CDR3 length is 15 residues. The V gene's germline CDR1 is MDHEN and CDR2 SYDVKM. J gave up 4 bases and V 5 bases, and 9 bases lay outside the gene matches. CDR3 protein: CASSAAGYRADTQYF. The CDR3 nucleotides are TGTGCCAGCAGTGCAGCGGGATACCGGGCAGATACGCAGTATTTT.

At least ten counts were recorded for this clonotype. V is TRBV4-3 and J is TRBJ2-1, with D perhaps matching TRBD2 (9 bases). The germline V gene has CDR1 LGHNA and CDR2 YSLEER. This CDR3 has 18 amino acids. V lost 0 bases and J 8 bases, leaving 23 bases between the germline ends. The CDR3, as DNA: TGCGCCAGCAGCCAAGATACCCCTGCTAGCGGGACAGGCTATGAGCAGTTCTTC. It codes for CASSQDTPASGTGYEQFF.

This clonotype has at least ten counts. The chain links TRBV7-2 to TRBJ2-7; 10 nucleotides match TRBD1. This CDR3 contains 15 residues. The germline CDR1 and CDR2 sequences are SGHTA and FQGNSA. V lost 5 bases, J lost 2 bases, and 6 bases stayed unmatched. CDR3 nucleotide sequence: TGTGCCAGCAGCAGAGAAGGGACAGGGGCCTACGAGCAGTACTTC. Translation: CASSREGTGAYEQYF.

The chain uses TRBV12-3 or TRBV12-4 and TRBJ2-1; weak D call: TRBD2 (6 bases). The CDR3 covers 18 residues. The V end was cut by 3 bases, the J end by 7 bases, with 25 bases between. This CDR3 reads CASSFRVGGARFGNEQFF. The CDR3 DNA is TGTGCCAGCAGTTTCCGAGTGGGGGGAGCGCGTTTTGGGAATGAGCAGTTCTTC.

The chain recombines TRBV29-1 with TRBJ2-6; D gene uncertain. Germline loops: CDR1 SQVTM, CDR2 ANQGSEA. Trimming shortened V by 2 bases and J by 3 bases, and 2 bases separated the two germline ends. CDR3 length: 12 residues. CDR3 loop: CSVEHGANVLTF. CDR3 sequence (DNA): TGCAGCGTTGAACATGGGGCCAACGTCCTGACTTTC.

This clonotype was recorded a few times. This chain joins TRBV19 and TRBJ1-5; a possible D gene is TRBD1 (5 bases). CDR3 length equals 14 residues. Trimming left V 6 bases short and J 5 bases short, with 14 bases between. Germline CDR1 and CDR2: LNHDA and SQIVND (reference sequence). The CDR3 DNA reads TGTGCCAGTAGGGTCGGCAGGGTTGATCAGCCCCAGCATTTT. This translates into CASRVGRVDQPQHF.

With respect to this clonotype: A much larger clone lies one base from this, so it may be a read error. This chain links TRBV30 with TRBJ2-2; D not certain. CDR1 is GTSNPN, CDR2 SVGIG, per germline (reference sequence). CDR3 length: 12 amino acids. The CDR3 bases are TGTGCCTGGCGTGTACTCGTCGGGGAGCTGTTTTTT. This sequence encodes CAWRVLVGELFF.

This clonotype was seen a few times. One end of the junction varies from germline; a read error may be responsible. V is TRBV20-1 and J is TRBJ2-2, with 7 nucleotides matching TRBD2. The CDR3 consists of 16 residues. Germline V gene data show CDR1 as DFQATT and CDR2 as SNEGSKA (reference sequence). The CDR3 is CCARDISGANTGELFF. CDR3 bases: TGCTGTGCTAGAGATATCAGCGGGGCGAACACCGGGGAGCTGTTTTTT.